This T cell receptor beta chain came from a study of CD8 T cells in ankylosing spondylitis. Whole-study results and caveats: A motif in TCR beta, a set of under ten highly homologous variants, appeared characteristic of ankylosing spondylitis blood.

TCRdb ran MiXCR on the 5' RACE reads and lists one entry per CDR3 protein. The sample lists around 450,000 distinct CDR3 sequences; about 24% were seen once. Germline values: CDR1 SGHRS, CDR2 YFSETQ. CDR3 size: 14 residues. V gave up 2 bases and J gave up 2 bases, with 9 bases separating them. Notes on this clonotype: The antigen remains unidentified.

This receptor was identified in a male donor with ankylosing spondylitis. The sequenced sample consisted of blood, either unsorted or a sorted T cell fraction (not recorded which). The chain employs TRBV5-1 and TRBJ2-3; D remains ambiguous. The CDR3: CASSLKQYTDTQYF. CDR3 coding DNA: TGCGCCAGCAGCTTAAAACAGTACACAGATACGCAGTATTTT.